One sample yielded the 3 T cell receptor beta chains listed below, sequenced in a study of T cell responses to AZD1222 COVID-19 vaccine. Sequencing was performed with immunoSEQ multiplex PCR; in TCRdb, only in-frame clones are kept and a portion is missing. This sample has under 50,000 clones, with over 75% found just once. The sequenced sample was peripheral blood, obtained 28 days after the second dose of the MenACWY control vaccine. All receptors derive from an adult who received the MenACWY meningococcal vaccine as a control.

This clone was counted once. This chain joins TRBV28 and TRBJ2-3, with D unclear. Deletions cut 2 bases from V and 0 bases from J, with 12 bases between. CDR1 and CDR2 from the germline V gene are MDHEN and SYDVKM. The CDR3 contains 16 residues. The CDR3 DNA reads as TGTGCCAGCAGTTTAGCCTCTACCTCTAGCACAGATACGCAGTATTTT. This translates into CASSLASTSSTDTQYF.

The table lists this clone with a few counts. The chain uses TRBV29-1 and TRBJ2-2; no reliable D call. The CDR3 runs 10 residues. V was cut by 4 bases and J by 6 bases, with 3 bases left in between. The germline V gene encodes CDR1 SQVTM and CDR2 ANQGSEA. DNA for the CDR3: TGCAGCGTTGGATCCGGGGAGCTGTTTTTT. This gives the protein CSVGSGELFF.

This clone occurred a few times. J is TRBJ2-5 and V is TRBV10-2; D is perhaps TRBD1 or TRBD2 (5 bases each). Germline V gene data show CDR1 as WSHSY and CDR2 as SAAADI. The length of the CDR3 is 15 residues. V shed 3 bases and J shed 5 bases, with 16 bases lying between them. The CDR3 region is CASSDYGGESETQYF. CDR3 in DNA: TGCGCCAGCAGTGACTATGGGGGAGAAAGCGAGACCCAGTACTTC.